These 6 T cell receptor beta chains originate from one sample sequenced in a study of identifying expanded T cells in peripheral blood. Libraries were prepared by immunoSEQ multiplex PCR; TCRdb keeps only in-frame clonotypes and omits some of them. The data show over 70,000 clones, more than 70% seen once. Sequenced input: blood. These receptor sequences come from a person aged 18 to 70 in good health.

The chain combines TRBV21-1 with TRBJ2-2; the table's D call, TRBD2, has no DNA check behind it. TRBV21-1 is an annotated pseudogene. This CDR3 spans 20 amino acids. The CDR3 loop reads CASSKALPLAGGHHTGELFF. As DNA, the CDR3 is TGTGCCAGCAGCAAAGCATTACCACTAGCGGGGGGCCATCACACCGGGGAGCTGTTTTTT.

The chain joins TRBV6-5 to TRBJ2-7, with unresolved D. Trimming pared 2 bases from V and 7 bases from J, leaving 6 bases between. Germline V gene lookup returns CDR1 MNHEY and CDR2 SVGAGI. CDR3 length: 11 residues. DNA for the CDR3: TGTGCCAGCAGTTACGGTCGGGAGCAGTACTTC. Amino acids: CASSYGREQYF.

CDR3 in amino acids: CASSSSTGGKAFF. The CDR3 DNA sequence: TGTGCCAGCAGTTCCTCGACAGGGGGCAAAGCTTTCTTT. The chain uses TRBV27 and TRBJ1-1; 10 bases match TRBD1. Germline assignment: CDR1 MNHEY and CDR2 SMNVEV (reference sequence). The CDR3 has 13 amino acids. The V gene end was trimmed by 4 bases and the J gene end by 9 bases; junction bases not matched to a gene: 5.

This chain joins TRBV9 and TRBJ2-1; weak D call: TRBD2 (6 bases). Germline assignment: CDR1 SGDLS and CDR2 YYNGEE. Between the trimmed V and J ends, which lost 4 bases and 8 bases, there was a span of 10 bases. This CDR3 has 12 residues. The CDR3 DNA reads as TGTGCCAGCAGCCTAAGACTAGATGAGCAGTTCTTC. It codes for CASSLRLDEQFF.

The rearrangement links TRBV7-2 to TRBJ1-1; D is ambiguous. The V and J ends lost 4 bases and 1 base respectively, with 10 bases between them. The CDR3 length is 14 residues. Germline values: CDR1 SGHTA, CDR2 FQGNSA. The CDR3 DNA reads TGTGCCAGCAGCTCATCCCCCGGGAACACTGAAGCTTTCTTT. As protein: CASSSSPGNTEAFF.

V is TRBV27 and J is TRBJ2-4; D is perhaps TRBD1 or TRBD2 (5 bases each). Trimming cost V 6 bases and J 0 bases, with 12 bases left between them. CDR3 length: 15 residues. Germline V CDR1 and CDR2: MNHEY, SMNVEV (reference sequence). CDR3 coding DNA: TGTGCCAGCAGGGTTGTGGGGGTAGCCAAAAACATTCAGTACTTC. Translation gives CASRVVGVAKNIQYF.